This TCR beta chain was sequenced during a study of breast tumors, draining lymph nodes, adjacent tissues. Via MiXCR, TCRdb re-called the multiplex PCR reads, giving one row per CDR3 protein. The data hold around 190,000 distinct CDR3 sequences, with approximately 30% observed a single time. Study-wide results and limits: Data only fit, rather than demonstrated, lymph node origin of most tumor T cells. Compared with basal-like, luminal-like tumors shared significantly more repertoire with nontumor tissue. Compared with lymph nodes, tumors were less diverse; compared with nontumor tissue, more.

Concerning this clonotype itself: No antigen is known for it.

This CDR3 has 14 residues. Germline trimming cut 6 bases from V and 1 base from J; bases unmatched to any gene: 4. Germline CDR1 reads DFQATT; CDR2 reads SNEGSKA (reference sequence). Axillary draining lymph nodes of breast cancer patients supplied the node samples. The receptor's source is a female donor with breast cancer. Some clones in this sample may be carry-over from other donors' samples. This chain links TRBV20-1 with TRBJ2-3; 10 bases agree with TRBD2. The sample taken for sequencing was axillary lymph node tissue. This chain's CDR3 is CSAATSGRTDTQYF. CDR3 nucleotide sequence: TGCAGTGCAGCGACTAGCGGGCGCACAGATACGCAGTATTTT.